The rows below give T cell receptor beta chains drawn from one sample of a study of blood T cell repertoires in COVID-19. The table came from immunoSEQ multiplex PCR; TCRdb's copy has only in-frame clones and leaves some out. The sample comprises some 220,000 clones, around 84% of which are singletons, and about 9.7% rests with the top ten. What was sequenced was peripheral blood. The receptors derive from a man in his fifties or sixties with active or convalescent COVID-19. Each CDR3 is given with its conserved first and last residue. A D gene is named only where the DNA matches it firmly. Some rows have no size entry. The others give once, few or many, or a class for an expanded clone.

j_gene: TRBJ1-2; abundance: .; v_gene: TRBV18; d_gene: .; CDR3aa: CASSPQESGSVGYTF; CDR3nt: TGTGCCAGCTCACCACAGGAAAGCGGATCGGTTGGCTACACCTTC
j_gene: TRBJ1-6; abundance: .; v_gene: TRBV2; d_gene: .; CDR3aa: CASREDRYNSPLHF; CDR3nt: TGTGCCAGCAGAGAAGACAGGTATAATTCACCCCTCCACTTT
j_gene: TRBJ2-2; abundance: few; v_gene: TRBV28; d_gene: .; CDR3aa: CASSLWGEPGTGELFF; CDR3nt: TGTGCCAGCAGTTTATGGGGAGAACCGGGCACCGGGGAGCTGTTTTTT
j_gene: TRBJ1-3; abundance: .; v_gene: TRBV14; d_gene: .; CDR3aa: CASSQALTGTIYF; CDR3nt: TGTGCCAGCAGCCAAGCTTTAACCGGCACCATATATTTT
j_gene: TRBJ2-6; abundance: .; v_gene: TRBV5-1; d_gene: TRBD1; CDR3aa: CASSSQGPLSGANVLTF; CDR3nt: TGCGCCAGCAGCTCACAGGGGCCACTCTCTGGGGCCAACGTCCTGACTTTC
j_gene: TRBJ1-1; abundance: .; v_gene: TRBV5-6; d_gene: .; CDR3aa: CASSWVGAGTEAFF; CDR3nt: TGTGCCAGCAGTTGGGTGGGGGCCGGCACTGAAGCTTTCTTT
j_gene: TRBJ1-1; abundance: .; v_gene: TRBV19; d_gene: .; CDR3aa: CASIPDRNTEAFF; CDR3nt: TGTGCCAGTATCCCGGACAGGAACACTGAAGCTTTCTTT
j_gene: TRBJ2-1; abundance: .; v_gene: TRBV18; d_gene: TRBD1; CDR3aa: CASSIRTGGESYNEQFF; CDR3nt: TGTGCCAGCTCAATAAGAACAGGGGGCGAGTCCTACAATGAGCAGTTCTTC
j_gene: TRBJ1-6; abundance: many; v_gene: TRBV28; d_gene: TRBD1; CDR3aa: CASSLWTGGDNSPLHF; CDR3nt: TGTGCCAGCAGTTTATGGACAGGGGGGGATAATTCACCCCTCCACTTT
j_gene: TRBJ1-5; abundance: .; v_gene: TRBV4-2; d_gene: TRBD1; CDR3aa: CASSQVGQGWNQPQHF; CDR3nt: TGTGCCAGCAGCCAAGTTGGACAGGGTTGGAATCAGCCCCAGCATTTT
j_gene: TRBJ1-2; abundance: .; v_gene: TRBV7-8; d_gene: .; CDR3aa: CASSLGGVPHYGYTF; CDR3nt: TGTGCCAGCAGCTTAGGTGGAGTGCCCCATTATGGCTACACCTTC
j_gene: TRBJ2-7; abundance: .; v_gene: TRBV3-1/TRBV3-2; d_gene: .; CDR3aa: CASARDMGEWEQYF; CDR3nt: TGTGCCAGCGCCCGGGACATGGGTGAATGGGAGCAGTACTTC
j_gene: TRBJ2-2; abundance: once; v_gene: TRBV15; d_gene: .; CDR3aa: CATSGQWDTGELFF; CDR3nt: TGTGCCACCAGCGGACAGTGGGACACCGGGGAGCTGTTTTTT
j_gene: TRBJ1-5; abundance: .; v_gene: TRBV5-6; d_gene: .; CDR3aa: CASSSQDSYNQPQHF; CDR3nt: TGTGCCAGCAGCTCCCAGGACAGCTACAATCAGCCCCAGCATTTT
j_gene: TRBJ1-1; abundance: .; v_gene: TRBV5-1; d_gene: TRBD1; CDR3aa: CASSETTGHTEAFF; CDR3nt: TGCGCCAGCAGCGAGACGACAGGGCACACTGAAGCTTTCTTT
j_gene: TRBJ1-6; abundance: .; v_gene: TRBV2; d_gene: .; CDR3aa: CASDGDSPLHF; CDR3nt: TGTGCCAGCGACGGGGATTCACCCCTCCACTTT
j_gene: TRBJ1-4; abundance: .; v_gene: TRBV4-1; d_gene: TRBD1; CDR3aa: CASSQPDRANEKLFF; CDR3nt: TGCGCCAGCAGCCAACCGGACAGGGCTAATGAAAAACTGTTTTTT
j_gene: TRBJ2-5; abundance: .; v_gene: TRBV29-1; d_gene: TRBD2; CDR3aa: CSVERVAGGQETQYF; CDR3nt: TGCAGCGTTGAAAGAGTAGCGGGGGGCCAAGAGACCCAGTACTTC
j_gene: TRBJ2-1; abundance: few; v_gene: TRBV11-3; d_gene: .; CDR3aa: CASSPYESNEQFF; CDR3nt: TGTGCCAGCAGCCCCTACGAGTCCAATGAGCAGTTCTTC
j_gene: TRBJ2-5; abundance: .; v_gene: TRBV29-1; d_gene: .; CDR3aa: CSVHWWQRVGETQYF; CDR3nt: TGCAGCGTCCACTGGTGGCAGCGAGTCGGAGAGACCCAGTACTTC
j_gene: TRBJ2-1; abundance: once; v_gene: TRBV3-1/TRBV3-2; d_gene: TRBD2; CDR3aa: CASNTRRENSYNEQFF; CDR3nt: TGTGCCAGCAATACTCGGCGGGAGAACTCCTACAATGAGCAGTTCTTC
j_gene: TRBJ2-7; abundance: .; v_gene: TRBV27; d_gene: .; CDR3aa: CASSPLSYEQYF; CDR3nt: TGTGCCAGCAGTCCCCTATCCTACGAGCAGTACTTC
j_gene: TRBJ1-4; abundance: .; v_gene: TRBV28; d_gene: .; CDR3aa: CASSPVKGHGAVGEKLFF; CDR3nt: TGTGCCAGCAGTCCAGTTAAGGGACACGGAGCGGTTGGGGAAAAACTGTTTTTT
j_gene: TRBJ2-7; abundance: .; v_gene: TRBV7-9; d_gene: .; CDR3aa: CASSSPGGFSYEQYF; CDR3nt: TGTGCCAGCAGCTCGCCCGGAGGGTTCTCCTACGAGCAGTACTTC
j_gene: TRBJ2-7; abundance: .; v_gene: TRBV2; d_gene: TRBD2; CDR3aa: CASSARLAGGPGDEQYF; CDR3nt: TGTGCCAGCAGTGCTCGACTAGCGGGAGGGCCCGGGGACGAGCAGTACTTC
j_gene: TRBJ2-6; abundance: .; v_gene: TRBV7-9; d_gene: TRBD1; CDR3aa: CASSFDRGPFSGANVLTF; CDR3nt: TGTGCCAGCAGCTTCGACAGGGGCCCCTTCTCTGGGGCCAACGTCCTGACTTTC
j_gene: TRBJ2-5; abundance: .; v_gene: TRBV29-1; d_gene: TRBD2; CDR3aa: CTAGGGLGTQYF; CDR3nt: TGCACGGCCGGGGGGGGCCTTGGGACCCAGTACTTC
j_gene: TRBJ1-2; abundance: .; v_gene: TRBV9; d_gene: TRBD1; CDR3aa: CASSAGQEPYGYTF; CDR3nt: TGTGCCAGCAGCGCCGGACAGGAACCATATGGCTACACCTTC